The T cell receptor beta chain under discussion was sequenced for a study of blood T cell repertoires in COVID-19. Looking at the study overall: Collection of acute and convalescent COVID-19 samples took place in the United States, Italy and Spain.

Repertoires were generated with immunoSEQ multiplex PCR, while TCRdb's copy carries only in-frame clones and drops some. The data hold over 150,000 clones, with 91% observed a single time. The germline V gene has CDR1 MNHEY and CDR2 SVGAGI. The CDR3 sequence is 12 residues long. The V end lost 11 bases, the J end lost 0 bases, and 10 bases lay between the germline ends. This sequence joins TRBV6-5 and TRBJ2-5; maybe TRBD2 (6 bases). The sequenced sample consisted of peripheral blood. The clonotype was recovered from a man in his forties or fifties with acute or convalescent COVID-19. Here the CDR3 reads CAAGRYQETQYF. DNA for the CDR3: TGTGCCGCGGGAAGGTACCAAGAGACCCAGTACTTC.